The 5 T cell receptor beta chains below were found in one sample sequenced in a study of cytomegalovirus exposure and HLA in healthy donors. PCR involved 60 Vbeta and 13 Jbeta primers. Measured with immunoSEQ multiplex PCR; TCRdb has only the in-frame clones, and not every one. The sample shows about 190,000 clones, about 77% of them seen only once. Input material: PBMCs. The receptors derive from a man aged 30 to 39 in good health and CMV-seropositive.

In nucleotides, the CDR3 is TGTGCCAGCAGTTTATCCCAAGTGCACTCTAACTATGGCTACACCTTC. It encodes CASSLSQVHSNYGYTF. The rearrangement links TRBV27 to TRBJ1-2; D unresolved. Germline assignment: CDR1 MNHEY and CDR2 SMNVEV (reference sequence). This CDR3 contains 16 residues. The ends were cut back, 0 bases at V and 0 bases at J, with 11 bases in the middle.

This rearrangement joins TRBV5-4 to TRBJ2-7; TRBD2 agrees at 9 bases. Germline CDR1 SGHNT, CDR2 YYREEE (reference sequence). This CDR3 comprises 16 residues. With 4 bases clipped from V and 1 base from J, the junction kept 9 bases outside the gene matches. This CDR3 is CASSPGPSGGSYEQYF. The CDR3 DNA reads TGTGCCAGCAGCCCAGGCCCCAGCGGGGGGTCCTACGAGCAGTACTTC.

This chain's CDR3 is CASSLAGAYNEQFF. CDR3 bases: TGTGCCAGCAGTTTGGCAGGGGCCTACAATGAGCAGTTCTTC. The V and J genes are TRBV28 and TRBJ2-1; D perhaps matches TRBD1 (6 bases). The germline V and J ends were trimmed by 3 bases and 2 bases, with 8 bases remaining between them. Germline-derived CDR1 and CDR2 are MDHEN and SYDVKM. The CDR3 loop spans 14 amino acids.

J is TRBJ2-4 and V is TRBV6-5; TRBD1 agrees at 9 bases. The CDR3 sequence is 14 residues long. V dropped 5 bases and J dropped 5; count of bases not matched to a gene: 4. Germline V gives CDR1 MNHEY, CDR2 SVGAGI. CDR3 amino acids: CASSEWTGENIQYF. The CDR3 DNA follows: TGTGCCAGCAGTGAATGGACAGGGGAAAACATTCAGTACTTC.

In its sample, this clone was seen a few times. This chain connects TRBV30 to TRBJ1-2; D gene unclear. The germline gives CDR1 GTSNPN, CDR2 SVGIG (reference sequence). V was shortened by 0 bases and J by 0 bases, with 11 bases between the two germline ends. The CDR3 runs to 15 residues. For the CDR3, the DNA is TGTGCCTGGAGTGTACTGGGCGCTGCTAACTATGGCTACACCTTC. Translating it yields CAWSVLGAANYGYTF.